This TCR beta chain was sequenced during a study of T cells in localized non-small cell lung cancer. Study outcomes and limitations: A denser population of T cells in blood accompanied longer overall survival. In adjacent lung, a median approximately 60 of the top 100 tumor clones were found. Analysis by sequencing included only one tumor region, so heterogeneity remains possible.

In regard to this clone: The target antigen is unknown.

The CDR3 loop spans 15 amino acids. Germline assignment: CDR1 GTSNPN and CDR2 SVGIG (reference sequence). V was clipped by 0 bases and J by 1 base; unmatched bases: 4. Sequencing used immunoSEQ multiplex PCR; TCRdb keeps in-frame clones, though not all of them. This table has about 78,000 clones, 80% to 90% appearing once. The sample consisted of peripheral blood, taken before any cancer treatment. The receptor was derived from a man between 40 and 75 years old with stage I lung adenocarcinoma. This chain connects TRBV30 to TRBJ2-5, with TRBD1 matching over 8 bases. This CDR3 reads CAWSVGGQGQETQYF. CDR3 in DNA: TGTGCCTGGAGTGTAGGTGGACAGGGCCAAGAGACCCAGTACTTC.